This T cell receptor (beta chain) was recorded in a study of cytomegalovirus exposure and HLA in healthy donors. Points from the study as a whole: Among the CMV-associated chains, three were confirmed in vitro as specific for CMV antigens.

As concerns this clone: Its specificity is not known.

The germline CDR1 and CDR2 sequences are SQVTM and ANQGSEA. The V end lost 5 bases, the J end lost 3 bases, and 11 bases lay between the germline ends. CDR3 length equals 12 residues. The PCR employed 60 Vbeta primers together with 13 Jbeta primers. Data came from immunoSEQ multiplex PCR; TCRdb stores just in-frame clones and leaves some out. The table has around 150,000 clones, roughly four fifths seen once. This chain links TRBV29-1 with TRBJ2-7, with D possibly TRBD2 on 5 matching bases. This clonotype was sampled from a woman aged 40 to 49 in good health and CMV-seronegative. Sequenced sample: PBMCs. In DNA, the CDR3 is TGCAGCGTTCGTGCGGGTAGCTACGAGCAGTACTTC. Its translation: CSVRAGSYEQYF.